The rows below give T cell receptor beta chains drawn from one sample of a study of intratumoral heterogeneity in liver cancer. Data came from immunoSEQ multiplex PCR; TCRdb stores just in-frame clones and leaves some out. The table has some 20,000 clones, roughly 73% seen once; the top ten hold approximately 18%. The material was tumor-adjacent normal tissue, obtained before any cancer treatment. All receptors derive from a woman in her 70s with hepatocellular carcinoma. CDR3s include the opening cysteine and the closing phenylalanine or tryptophan. The D gene is left open where the match is weak. Part of the rows lack a size; the others show once, few, many or a class for expanded clones.

v_gene: TRBV5-1; d_gene: NA; abundance: NA; j_gene: TRBJ2-1; CDR3nt: TGCGCCAGCAGCTTGACAACGGTCGGTGAGCAGTTCTTC; CDR3aa: CASSLTTVGEQFF
v_gene: TRBV10-3; d_gene: NA; abundance: NA; j_gene: TRBJ2-3; CDR3nt: TGTGCCATCAGTGAGTTGCGGGGACGGCACACAGATACGCAGTATTTT; CDR3aa: CAISELRGRHTDTQYF
v_gene: TRBV24-1; d_gene: NA; abundance: once; j_gene: TRBJ2-5; CDR3nt: TGTGCCACCAGTGATTTCGGGTCCCTAGGTATAGAGACCCAGTACTTC; CDR3aa: CATSDFGSLGIETQYF
v_gene: TRBV3-1/TRBV3-2; d_gene: NA; abundance: NA; j_gene: TRBJ1-5; CDR3nt: TGTGCCAGCAGCCAAGGACGATCAAATCAGCCCCAGCATTTT; CDR3aa: CASSQGRSNQPQHF
v_gene: TRBV7-2; d_gene: NA; abundance: NA; j_gene: TRBJ2-7; CDR3nt: TGTGCCAGCAGCTTAGGGCGGTCATTCGAGCAGTACTTC; CDR3aa: CASSLGRSFEQYF
v_gene: TRBV5-8; d_gene: TRBD1; abundance: NA; j_gene: TRBJ1-1; CDR3nt: TGTGCCAGCAGCTTGGCCTTTGGGACAGGACTTGCCGTTGAAGCTTTCTTT; CDR3aa: CASSLAFGTGLAVEAFF
v_gene: TRBV2; d_gene: NA; abundance: once; j_gene: TRBJ1-2; CDR3nt: TGTGCCAGCAGTGAACTGGGGATTCAGAGTAACTATGGCTACACCTTC; CDR3aa: CASSELGIQSNYGYTF
v_gene: TRBV5-1; d_gene: TRBD2; abundance: NA; j_gene: TRBJ2-3; CDR3nt: TGCGCCAGCAGAACTAGCGGTTATACAGATACGCAGTATTTT; CDR3aa: CASRTSGYTDTQYF
v_gene: TRBV30; d_gene: NA; abundance: NA; j_gene: TRBJ1-1; CDR3nt: TGTGCCTGGAGTGTTACAGGCGCGTTGGGATATACTGAAGCTTTCTTT; CDR3aa: CAWSVTGALGYTEAFF
v_gene: TRBV9; d_gene: NA; abundance: NA; j_gene: TRBJ1-6; CDR3nt: TGTGCCAGCAGCAGAGGTGGTCACTATAATTCACCCCTCCACTTT; CDR3aa: CASSRGGHYNSPLHF
v_gene: TRBV27; d_gene: TRBD1; abundance: NA; j_gene: TRBJ2-1; CDR3nt: TGTGCCAGCAGACCGGGACAGCTGTTGAATGAGCAGTTCTTC; CDR3aa: CASRPGQLLNEQFF
v_gene: TRBV5-1; d_gene: TRBD1; abundance: NA; j_gene: TRBJ1-3; CDR3nt: TGCGCCAGCAGCTTGGGCACAGGGGATGGTAGAAACACCATATATTTT; CDR3aa: CASSLGTGDGRNTIYF
v_gene: TRBV6-6; d_gene: NA; abundance: NA; j_gene: TRBJ2-4; CDR3nt: TGTGCCAGCAGTTACGACGCGGGGCCATTCAAAAACATTCAGTACTTC; CDR3aa: CASSYDAGPFKNIQYF
v_gene: TRBV2; d_gene: NA; abundance: few; j_gene: TRBJ1-4; CDR3nt: TGTGCCAGCGTAGGGTCAACTAATGAAAAACTGTTTTTT; CDR3aa: CASVGSTNEKLFF
v_gene: TRBV30; d_gene: NA; abundance: NA; j_gene: TRBJ2-3; CDR3nt: TGTGCCTGGAGGGGGGGTAACTTGGCAGATACGCAGTATTTT; CDR3aa: CAWRGGNLADTQYF
v_gene: TRBV5-1; d_gene: NA; abundance: NA; j_gene: TRBJ2-7; CDR3nt: TGCGCCAGCAGCCCGGAGATGCGGTACGAGCAGTACTTC; CDR3aa: CASSPEMRYEQYF
v_gene: TRBV18; d_gene: NA; abundance: NA; j_gene: TRBJ2-5; CDR3nt: TGTGCCAGCTCACCACAGACTCAAGAGACCCAGTACTTC; CDR3aa: CASSPQTQETQYF
v_gene: TRBV25-1; d_gene: NA; abundance: NA; j_gene: TRBJ2-3; CDR3nt: TGTGCCAGCAGAGGCGGAGTTACGCAGTATTTT; CDR3aa: CASRGGVTQYF
v_gene: TRBV6-6; d_gene: NA; abundance: NA; j_gene: TRBJ2-1; CDR3nt: TGTGCCAGCGGTCAGGGTAATGAGCAGTTCTTC; CDR3aa: CASGQGNEQFF
v_gene: TRBV19; d_gene: TRBD1; abundance: NA; j_gene: TRBJ1-5; CDR3nt: TGTGCCAGTAGAACGGGACAGGGAATCAATCAGCCCCAGCATTTT; CDR3aa: CASRTGQGINQPQHF
v_gene: TRBV28; d_gene: NA; abundance: few; j_gene: TRBJ1-3; CDR3nt: TGTGCCAGCAGTTTAACTCAGAATGGAAACACCATATATTTT; CDR3aa: CASSLTQNGNTIYF
v_gene: TRBV28; d_gene: TRBD1; abundance: NA; j_gene: TRBJ1-2; CDR3nt: TGTGCCAGCAGTTCAGGGGGCGCGGACTATGGCTACACCTTC; CDR3aa: CASSSGGADYGYTF
v_gene: TRBV6-5; d_gene: NA; abundance: NA; j_gene: TRBJ2-2; CDR3nt: TGTGCCAGTCGGGCGACCGGGGAGCTGTTTTTT; CDR3aa: CASRATGELFF
v_gene: TRBV5-6; d_gene: NA; abundance: once; j_gene: TRBJ2-7; CDR3nt: TGTGCCAGCAGCTCCGGGTACACCTACGAGCAGTACTTC; CDR3aa: CASSSGYTYEQYF
v_gene: TRBV6-5; d_gene: NA; abundance: medium-sized; j_gene: TRBJ1-4; CDR3nt: TGTGCCAGCAGTTACTCGCCAGGACCAGGTGGTGAAAAACTGTTTTTT; CDR3aa: CASSYSPGPGGEKLFF
v_gene: TRBV3-1/TRBV3-2; d_gene: NA; abundance: NA; j_gene: TRBJ2-2; CDR3nt: TGTGCCAGCAGCAGGACTCCGGGCACCGGGGAGCTGTTTTTT; CDR3aa: CASSRTPGTGELFF
v_gene: TRBV19; d_gene: TRBD1; abundance: medium-sized; j_gene: TRBJ2-5; CDR3nt: TGTGCCAGTAGTACCGAGGGGGCCCAAGAGACCCAGTACTTC; CDR3aa: CASSTEGAQETQYF
v_gene: TRBV5-4; d_gene: NA; abundance: NA; j_gene: TRBJ2-3; CDR3nt: TGTGCCAGCAGCGTAAAAAGAGTCGCAGATACGCAGTATTTT; CDR3aa: CASSVKRVADTQYF
v_gene: TRBV6-5; d_gene: TRBD1; abundance: NA; j_gene: TRBJ1-1; CDR3nt: TGTGCCAGCAGCACTACAGGGGGCAATTCTGAAGCTTTCTTT; CDR3aa: CASSTTGGNSEAFF